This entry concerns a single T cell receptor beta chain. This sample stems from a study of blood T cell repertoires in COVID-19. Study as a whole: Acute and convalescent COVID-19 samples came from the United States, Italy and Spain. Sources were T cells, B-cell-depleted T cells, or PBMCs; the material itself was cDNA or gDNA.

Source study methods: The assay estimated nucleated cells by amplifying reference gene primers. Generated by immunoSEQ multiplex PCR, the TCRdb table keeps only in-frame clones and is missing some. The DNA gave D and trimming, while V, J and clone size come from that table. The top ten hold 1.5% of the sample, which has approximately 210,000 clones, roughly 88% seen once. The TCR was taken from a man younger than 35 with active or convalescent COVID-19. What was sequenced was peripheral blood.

CDR3 loop: CASSLGRGQVDPTNEKLFF. The CDR3 bases are TGTGCCAGCAGCTTAGGGCGGGGACAGGTCGATCCAACTAATGAAAAACTGTTTTTT. The V and J genes are TRBV7-9 and TRBJ1-4; 8 bases map to TRBD1. The CDR3 has 19 residues. The V segment lost 1 base and the J segment 0 bases; nucleotides outside the gene matches: 10. The germline V gene encodes CDR1 SEHNR and CDR2 FQNEAQ (reference sequence).